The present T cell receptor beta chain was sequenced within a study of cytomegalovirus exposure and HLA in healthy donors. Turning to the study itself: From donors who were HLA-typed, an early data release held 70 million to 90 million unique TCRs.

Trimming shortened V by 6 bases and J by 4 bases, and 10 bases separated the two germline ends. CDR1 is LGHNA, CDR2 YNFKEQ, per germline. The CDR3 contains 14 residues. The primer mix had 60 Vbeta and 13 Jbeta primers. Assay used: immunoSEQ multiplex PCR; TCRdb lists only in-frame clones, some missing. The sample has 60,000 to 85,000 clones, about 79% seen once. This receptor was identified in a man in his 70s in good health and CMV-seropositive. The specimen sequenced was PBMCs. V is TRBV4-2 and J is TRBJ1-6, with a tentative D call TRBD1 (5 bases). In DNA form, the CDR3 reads TGTGCCAGCAGAAAGACAGAATATAATTCACCCCTCCACTTT. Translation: CASRKTEYNSPLHF.